The sequence of this TCR beta chain was determined in a study of cytomegalovirus exposure and HLA in healthy donors. The study, taken as a whole, reports: According to the study, 160 or so TCR beta chains were cytomegalovirus-associated. Under in vitro conditions, a few CMV-associated chains were confirmed as specific for CMV antigens.

Profiling relied on immunoSEQ multiplex PCR, and the TCRdb table lists in-frame clones only, not all of them. The sample has 150,000 to 200,000 clones; roughly 81% are singletons. The CDR3 has 14 residues. Trimming cost V 4 bases and J 9 bases; bases outside gene matches: 2. The germline gives CDR1 LNHDA, CDR2 SQIVND (reference sequence). To note about this clone: Its antigen remains unknown.

The material sequenced was PBMCs. The chain recombines TRBV19 with TRBJ1-6; 11 nucleotides align to TRBD1. This sequence was found in a woman between 25 and 40 years old in good health and CMV-seronegative. CDR3 loop: CASSTGTGGSPLHF. In DNA form, the CDR3 reads TGTGCCAGTAGTACTGGGACAGGGGGTTCACCCCTCCACTTT.